This TCR beta chain was sequenced in a study of blood T cells in healthy people across ages. This clonotype was counted only a few times. What it binds is not known. A J-beta primer mix and a sample-barcoded 5' primer were used in a second PCR of roughly 6 to 11 cycles. A single record per CDR3 protein comes from TCRdb applying MiXCR to the 5' RACE reads. The data hold 600,000 to 850,000 distinct CDR3 sequences, with around 25% observed a single time. Deletions cut 6 bases from V and 3 bases from J, with 9 bases between. This CDR3 has 13 amino acids. Overall study results and limits: Investigators treated diversity estimates from one million T cells as underestimates.

The same data also went into a second study, on T cells of mothers and their children. That investigation notes: Donors were a few healthy Caucasian mothers and their six children. Whatever RNA was extracted went entirely into cDNA synthesis, at roughly 1.5 ug per 15 ul.

This chain joins TRBV12-3 or TRBV12-4 and TRBJ1-3; no reliable D call. Sequenced sample: blood. The TCR was taken from a boy aged 5 to 17 in good health. In DNA, the CDR3 is TGTGCCAGCAGCGCCAGAGATGGAAACACCATATATTTT. This sequence encodes CASSARDGNTIYF.